A single T cell receptor (beta chain) is shown here with its context. The record originates from a study of blood T cell repertoires in COVID-19. Looking at the study overall: Researchers got acute and convalescent COVID-19 samples from the United States, Italy and Spain. Nucleic acid was either cDNA or gDNA, and it came from T cells, B-cell-depleted T cells, or PBMCs.

The V and J ends lost 3 bases and 1 base, in that order; junction bases with no gene match: 8. Germline V gene sequence: CDR1 MNHNS, CDR2 SASEGT. CDR3 length: 16 residues. Assay used: immunoSEQ multiplex PCR; TCRdb lists only in-frame clones, some missing. The sample consists of fewer than 200,000 clones, approximately 86% of them appearing once. The origin of this receptor is a woman of 80 years or more with COVID-19, enrolled during active disease. Specimen: peripheral blood. The genes are TRBV6-1 and TRBJ1-1; TRBD1 matches 7 bases. The CDR3 reads CASSEVGGLRNTEAFF. The CDR3 DNA reads TGTGCCAGCAGTGAGGTAGGGGGCTTAAGGAACACTGAAGCTTTCTTT.